This T cell receptor (beta chain) originates from a study of Ad26.COV2.S vaccination and SARS-CoV-2 variants. V was clipped by 5 bases and J by 2 bases, with 12 bases between them. CDR3 size: 15 residues. The germline gives CDR1 KGHDR, CDR2 SFDVKD. Treatment specified: around 19 received Ad26.COV2.S at low or high dose, single or two shots; 5 received placebo; per-sample allocation not given. On day 63 after the first injection, vaccine and placebo recipients gave samples. Assay: immunoSEQ multiplex PCR; the TCRdb copy retains only in-frame clones and omits some. The profile shows around 450,000 clones, approximately 88% of them singletons.

This chain joins TRBV24-1 and TRBJ2-1, with TRBD2 as a possible D gene (6 bases). The clonotype comes from a person aged 18 to 65 who received the Ad26.COV2.S COVID-19 vaccine or a placebo. The sample consisted of peripheral blood, taken in a trial of Ad26.COV2.S vaccine versus placebo. CDR3 loop: CATSGGREAYNEQFF. CDR3 in DNA: TGTGCCACCAGTGGGGGCAGGGAGGCCTACAATGAGCAGTTCTTC.